Shown below are 11 T cell receptor beta chains from a single sample sequenced in a study of T-cell reconstitution after alpha-beta-depleted transplantation in children. Unique molecular identifiers were incorporated into the prepared TCRbeta library. TCRdb re-called the PCR reads through MiXCR, storing one row per CDR3 protein. The top ten hold less than 5% of the sample, which has approximately 590,000 distinct CDR3 sequences, over 9.5% seen once. The sample consisted of PBMCs from the stem cell graft donor, taken from the stem cell graft. Receptor source: a human donor who donated a stem cell graft to a child with acute myeloid leukemia.

J is TRBJ2-7 and V is TRBV30; D possibly matches TRBD1 or TRBD2 (5 bases each). Germline CDR1 is GTSNPN and CDR2 is SVGIG (reference sequence). This CDR3 has 12 amino acids. Trimming stripped 5 bases from V and 0 bases from J, with 8 bases between. CDR3 residues: CAWGDGSYEQYF. The CDR3 bases are TGTGCCTGGGGGGACGGCTCCTACGAGCAGTACTTC.

This clonotype showed up just a few times. V usage is TRBV12-3 or TRBV12-4 and J usage is TRBJ1-1; TRBD1 agrees at 10 bases. V lost 6 bases and J lost 4; bases outside the gene matches: 8. This CDR3 contains 15 residues. The CDR3 DNA is TGTGCCAGCAGACCGTCAGACAGGGGGCCCACTGAAGCTTTCTTT. Residues: CASRPSDRGPTEAFF.

This clonotype was seen many times. The chain recombines TRBV12-3 or TRBV12-4 with TRBJ2-5; D is ambiguous. The CDR3 has 13 amino acids. Trimming took 4 bases from V and 5 from J, leaving 11 bases between them. This chain's CDR3 is CASSSMVGETQYF. The DNA of the CDR3 is TGTGCCAGCAGTTCGATGGTGGGGGAGACCCAGTACTTC.

This chain connects TRBV6-1 to TRBJ2-1, with 11 bases aligning to TRBD1. The CDR3 sequence is 15 residues long. The ends lost 8 bases at V and 7 bases at J; junction bases unmatched: 10. Per germline, CDR1 MNHNS and CDR2 SASEGT. The CDR3 here is CASGGRTGGSNEQFF. CDR3 bases: TGTGCCAGCGGGGGGAGGACAGGGGGCTCGAATGAGCAGTTCTTC.

Concerning this clonotype itself: This clone may be a read error of a much larger clone one base away. The V gene is TRBV27, the J gene TRBJ2-1; no clear D. Germline values: CDR1 MNHEY, CDR2 SMNVEV (reference sequence). The CDR3 spans 13 residues. Trimming removed 2 bases from V and 9 bases from J, with 11 bases in between. The CDR3 bases are TGTGCCAGCAGTTTAGGTTCCTTCGCTGAGCAGTTCTTC. Its protein is CASSLGSFAEQFF.

The V and J genes are TRBV20-1 and TRBJ2-6; 10 bases line up with TRBD1. The ends lost 6 bases at V and 1 base at J; junction bases unmatched: 12. Germline CDR1 is DFQATT and CDR2 is SNEGSKA (reference sequence). This CDR3 is built from 18 residues. CDR3 loop: CSASGTGAPGSGANVLTF. The DNA of the CDR3 is TGCAGTGCGTCCGGGACAGGGGCCCCCGGTTCTGGGGCCAACGTCCTGACTTTC.

This clonotype was recorded many times. The CDR3 sequence is CSAWDSSYEQYF. The CDR3, as DNA: TGCAGCGCCTGGGACAGCAGCTACGAGCAGTACTTC. V and J are TRBV29-1 and TRBJ2-7; 7 nucleotides align to TRBD1. This CDR3 has 12 residues. Losses at the gene ends were 7 bases for V and 3 bases for J; bases not matched to a gene: 6. The germline gives CDR1 SQVTM, CDR2 ANQGSEA.

In its sample, this clonotype was seen many times. The rearrangement links TRBV20-1 to TRBJ2-1; a weak D match, TRBD1 (6 bases). The ends were cut back, 7 bases at V and 0 bases at J, with 13 bases in the middle. Germline V gene data show CDR1 as DFQATT and CDR2 as SNEGSKA (reference sequence). The CDR3 is made up of 14 amino acids. This chain's CDR3 is CSVRTDFSYNEQFF. The CDR3 coding sequence is TGCAGTGTTCGGACAGACTTCTCCTACAATGAGCAGTTCTTC.

The rearrangement joins TRBV6-2 or TRBV6-3 to TRBJ1-1; D not certain. The CDR3 is made up of 15 amino acids. Germline V gene lookup returns CDR1 MNHEY and CDR2 SVGEGT. Trimming took 2 bases from V and 8 from J, leaving 18 bases between them. The CDR3 region has the DNA TGTGCCAGCAGTTACAATCGTCGAACGAGATCAGAAGCTTTCTTT. As protein: CASSYNRRTRSEAFF.

In its sample, this clonotype was seen a few times. The V and J genes are TRBV7-8 and TRBJ2-7, with D unclear. Trimming pared 2 bases from V and 3 bases from J, leaving 11 bases between. This CDR3 has 14 residues. From germline, CDR1 is SGHVS and CDR2 FQNEAQ. The CDR3 spells CASSLRSLSYEQYF. The DNA of the CDR3 is TGTGCCAGCAGCTTACGGTCTTTGAGCTACGAGCAGTACTTC.

The chain combines TRBV4-3 with TRBJ2-4; possibly TRBD2 for D (5 bases). The germline CDR1 and CDR2 sequences are LGHNA and YSLEER. The V and J ends lost 2 bases and 3 bases respectively, with 11 bases between them. The CDR3 runs to 15 residues. CDR3 DNA sequence: TGCGCCAGCAGCCAATGGGTTCGGGACAAAAACATTCAGTACTTC. This gives the protein CASSQWVRDKNIQYF.